Each of the 18 T cell receptor beta chains below was sequenced from the same sample in a study of T cells after yellow fever vaccination. One entry per CDR3 protein results from TCRdb running MiXCR on the 5' RACE reads. Altogether approximately 300,000 distinct CDR3 sequences are present, over 8.5% being singletons, with the ten largest covering approximately 3.3%. The sample consisted of CD4+ T cells sorted from PBMCs, taken 45 days after the yellow fever booster vaccination. Receptor source: a man aged 18 to 30 who received the YFV17D yellow fever vaccine.

This chain uses TRBV2 with TRBJ1-1, with a tentative D call TRBD1 (6 bases). Germline-derived CDR1 and CDR2 are SNHLY and FYNNEI. This CDR3 is 15 amino acids long. The V end was cut by 3 bases, the J end by 4 bases, with 15 bases between. As DNA, the CDR3 is TGTGCCAGCAGTGAGCGGGGGGCCGGGGGCACTGAAGCTTTCTTT. This codes for CASSERGAGGTEAFF.

This clonotype came up many times. The V gene is TRBV5-1, the J gene TRBJ1-1, with D possibly being TRBD1 (6 bases). Trimming took off 4 bases at V and 4 bases at J, with 11 bases between the two ends. Germline V lookup: CDR1 SGHRS, CDR2 YFSETQ. This CDR3 has 13 residues. In DNA, the CDR3 is TGCGCCAGCAGCACCTACAGGGCCACTGAAGCTTTCTTT. Translating it yields CASSTYRATEAFF.

In its sample, this clonotype was seen many times. The V call is TRBV20-1, the J call TRBJ2-5; D assignment may be TRBD1 or TRBD2 (5 bases each). The CDR3 contains 15 residues. Germline V gives CDR1 DFQATT, CDR2 SNEGSKA (reference sequence). V was shortened by 6 bases and J by 2 bases, with 19 bases between the two germline ends. CDR3 bases: TGCAGTGCACGCAAACCCGGGGCTCGACAAGAGACCCAGTACTTC. It yields the protein CSARKPGARQETQYF.

V usage is TRBV10-2 and J usage is TRBJ1-1; D not resolved. CDR1 is WSHSY, CDR2 SAAADI, per germline. The CDR3 is made up of 13 amino acids. V was cut by 1 base and J by 6 bases, with 9 bases left in between. The CDR3 DNA sequence: TGCGCCAGCAGTGAGTACCGGGAGGCTGAAGCTTTCTTT. Amino acids: CASSEYREAEAFF.

The genes are TRBV4-1 and TRBJ2-1; D remains ambiguous. The V gene lost 1 base and the J gene lost 7 bases, with 14 bases spanning the gap. The CDR3 is made up of 15 amino acids. Germline V lookup: CDR1 MGHRA, CDR2 YSYEKL. The CDR3 DNA reads as TGCGCCAGCAGCCAAGGGTGGTCCCTCGATAATGAGCAGTTCTTC. Translated, it gives CASSQGWSLDNEQFF.

The chain links TRBV9 to TRBJ2-6; D is undetermined. This CDR3 has 16 amino acids. The germline CDR1 and CDR2 sequences are SGDLS and YYNGEE. Deletions cut 3 bases from V and 0 bases from J, with 10 bases between. The CDR3 loop is CASSAALSSGANVLTF. The CDR3 region has the DNA TGTGCCAGCAGCGCAGCATTAAGCTCTGGGGCCAACGTCCTGACTTTC.

This chain connects TRBV12-3 or TRBV12-4 to TRBJ2-3; D uncertain. Trimming stripped 4 bases from V and 1 base from J, with 12 bases between. The CDR3 contains 15 residues. The CDR3 sequence is CASSYELLGTDTQYF. The CDR3 DNA sequence: TGTGCCAGCAGTTATGAGTTACTCGGCACAGATACGCAGTATTTT.

In its sample, this clonotype was seen a few times. The chain combines TRBV7-9 with TRBJ1-2, with TRBD1 matching 7 bases. The CDR3 runs to 17 residues. From germline, CDR1 is SEHNR and CDR2 FQNEAQ (reference sequence). V was clipped by 0 bases and J by 6 bases; unmatched bases: 13. This CDR3 is CASSLAVTGEASDGYTF. The CDR3 bases are TGTGCCAGCAGCTTAGCGGTTACAGGGGAGGCATCGGATGGCTACACCTTC.

In its sample, this clonotype was seen a few times. CDR3 bases: TGTGCCAGTAGTCCCCGTGAGGGTGGGGCTTTCTTT. Translating it yields CASSPREGGAFF. The chain couples TRBV19 to TRBJ1-1; unclear D gene. Between the trimmed V and J ends, which lost 5 bases and 11 bases, there was a span of 15 bases. CDR3 length equals 12 residues. Germline V gene lookup returns CDR1 LNHDA and CDR2 SQIVND (reference sequence).

This chain uses TRBV20-1 with TRBJ1-6; TRBD1 might be the D (6 bases). The CDR3 extends over 13 amino acids. Germline CDR1 and CDR2: DFQATT and SNEGSKA (reference sequence). Trimming took 5 bases from V and 12 from J, leaving 17 bases between them. CDR3 protein: CSAVTGGDGPLHF. CDR3 coding DNA: TGCAGTGCTGTGACAGGCGGAGATGGACCCCTCCACTTT.

This chain uses TRBV4-1 with TRBJ2-1, with a possible D match to TRBD1 (5 bases). The CDR3 covers 14 residues. With 3 bases removed from V and 7 bases from J, the gap between germline ends came to 13 bases. The germline V gene encodes CDR1 MGHRA and CDR2 YSYEKL. CDR3 sequence: CASSHSPQGNEQFF. The DNA for the CDR3 is TGCGCCAGCAGCCATTCGCCGCAGGGAAATGAGCAGTTCTTC.

Only a few counts were recorded for this clonotype. The chain couples TRBV27 to TRBJ1-2, with 10 bases lining up with TRBD1. This CDR3 contains 17 residues. V lost 7 bases and J lost 4; bases outside the gene matches: 15. From germline, CDR1 is MNHEY and CDR2 SMNVEV (reference sequence). The chain's CDR3 is CASTPRGQGPFLYGYTF. The CDR3 DNA sequence: TGTGCCAGCACCCCGAGGGGACAGGGGCCCTTCCTCTATGGCTACACCTTC.

The chain uses TRBV20-1 and TRBJ1-3, with 7 bases aligning to TRBD1. This CDR3 has 13 residues. Germline values: CDR1 DFQATT, CDR2 SNEGSKA (reference sequence). J gave up 1 base and V 4 bases, and 1 base lay outside the gene matches. The CDR3: CSAKDRSGNTIYF. Written as DNA, the CDR3 is TGCAGTGCTAAGGACAGGTCTGGAAACACCATATATTTT.

In this sample, this clonotype turned up a few times. V usage is TRBV20-1 and J usage is TRBJ1-5, with 7 bases fitting TRBD1. This CDR3 is built from 12 residues. Trimming at V came to 6 bases and at J to 7 bases, leaving 6 bases not matched to a gene. Germline loops: CDR1 DFQATT, CDR2 SNEGSKA (reference sequence). The CDR3 is CSARTGGQPQHF. In DNA, the CDR3 is TGCAGTGCGAGGACAGGAGGGCAGCCCCAGCATTTT.

V usage is TRBV10-3 and J usage is TRBJ1-5; D is uncertain. The CDR3 is 14 amino acids. Germline assignment: CDR1 ENHRY and CDR2 SYGVKD. V lost 5 bases, J lost 0 bases, and 8 bases lay in between. The CDR3 region has the DNA TGTGCCATCAGTCCTGGGAATAGCAATCAGCCCCAGCATTTT. This translates into CAISPGNSNQPQHF.

There are a few counts of this clonotype. V usage is TRBV7-9 and J usage is TRBJ1-2; 8 nucleotides align to TRBD1. The J segment lost 7 bases and the V segment lost 4 bases, leaving 5 bases of the junction unmatched. Germline V CDR1 and CDR2: SEHNR, FQNEAQ (reference sequence). The length of the CDR3 is 13 residues. CDR3 bases: TGTGCCAGCAGCTCCCTGGACAGGGCTGGCTACACCTTC. Its translation is CASSSLDRAGYTF.

The sample holds a few counts of this clonotype. This chain links TRBV4-1 with TRBJ1-1; no firm D call. This CDR3 has 14 amino acids. Per the germline V gene, CDR1 is MGHRA and CDR2 is YSYEKL. Trimming removed 1 base from V and 1 base from J, with 7 bases in between. The CDR3 DNA follows: TGCGCCAGCAGCCAAGGACATACGAACACTGAAGCTTTCTTT. This encodes CASSQGHTNTEAFF.

Only a few counts were recorded for this clonotype. The chain couples TRBV7-2 to TRBJ2-2; D is undetermined. This CDR3 is built from 14 residues. V was pared by 4 bases and J by 6 bases, with 12 bases between. Germline loops: CDR1 SGHTA, CDR2 FQGNSA. The CDR3 DNA reads TGTGCCAGCAGCTCCGTTTGGGTCCCCGGGGAGCTGTTTTTT. It codes for CASSSVWVPGELFF.